This TCR beta chain emerged from a study of T-cell reconstitution after alpha-beta-depleted transplantation in children (dated by TCRdb to about 2016). Turning to the overall study: The study quantitatively tracked T-cell immune reconstitution after TCRalphabeta/CD19-depleted allogeneic hematopoietic cell transplantation in children using TCR repertoire profiling.

Receptor libraries were prepared by PCR. Sequencer: Illumina HiSeq 2500. To normalize quantification of the TCRbeta repertoire, the TCR libraries were built with molecular barcoding that relied on unique molecular identifiers. TCRdb itself trimmed the public reads at Q25 with fastp, ran MiXCR and retained productive beta chains. Entries are consolidated by CDR3 protein sequence, retaining the most common genes and DNA. The sample table lists about 500,000 distinct CDR3 sequences, 11% of them with a count of one. The ten biggest clones cover roughly 15% of the sample. Results the study describes overall, beyond this receptor: In some patients, the high TCRbeta diversity seen at day 60 was put down to recipient T cells and intrathymic progenitors that had survived conditioning. Over the following months the frequencies of hyperexpanded clones went down, and after one year T-cell counts and TCRbeta diversity were mostly credited to newly produced T cells. The apparently early alphabetaT-cell count recovery about two months after transplant was reportedly dependent on only several hundred rapidly expanded clones derived from non-depleted graft cells.

Taken with the paper, the label for treatment or condition translates to: allogeneic hematopoietic cell transplantation with graft depleted of TCRalphabeta T cells and CD19 B cells. Transplant recipients were children who received TCRalphabeta/CD19-depleted allogeneic hematopoietic cell grafts. This clonotype has more than one count but fewer than ten. The clone's antigen remains unknown. No qualities accompany the bases; no much larger clone lies one base away. This TCR derives from a female patient aged 2-9 years who had a stem cell transplant for aplastic anemia, so the T cells may come from the graft donor. The source material was PBMCs, mostly from graft donor cells, sampled 180 days after TCRalphabeta/CD19-depleted stem cell transplant.

The CDR3 is CSASISSGGESYNEQFF. Read as DNA, the sequence is TGCAGTGCTAGTATCTCTAGCGGGGGAGAGTCCTACAATGAGCAGTTCTTC. The chain uses TRBV20-1 and TRBJ2-1, with 10 bases matching TRBD2. According to the germline V gene (reference sequence), CDR1 reads DFQATT and CDR2 reads SNEGSKA. V trim: 3 bases; J trim: 1 base; unmatched bases: 9. The CDR3 goes from the cysteine to the phenylalanine over 17 residues. CDR3 DNA only is kept here, 51 bases in frame from base 1.